This T cell receptor beta chain appears in the sequencing data of a study of cytomegalovirus exposure and HLA in healthy donors. General observations from the study: Usually a TCR sequence was rare, but some public TCRs were found in many donors. For cytomegalovirus status, the classifier reportedly gave diagnoses with high specificity and sensitivity. Later, an analysis found that TCR clusters from the first cohort tended to co-occur in the 95 to 150 validation repertoires. Some TCR beta chains (roughly 150 of them) were listed as cytomegalovirus-associated.

As concerns this clone: Its antigen is as yet unknown.

Libraries were prepared by immunoSEQ multiplex PCR; TCRdb keeps only in-frame clonotypes and omits some of them. The sample shows some 150,000 clones, about 88% of them seen only once. This CDR3 contains 15 residues. From germline, CDR1 is LGHNA and CDR2 YNFKEQ. Deletions cut 1 base from V and 4 bases from J, with 11 bases between. The clonotype comes from a young woman in good health and CMV-seropositive. The source material was PBMCs. The rearrangement uses TRBV4-2 and TRBJ2-1; D is perhaps TRBD2 (5 bases). In DNA, the CDR3 is TGTGCCAGCAGCCAAGCTAGCCCCCTATACAATGAGCAGTTCTTC. Translated: CASSQASPLYNEQFF.